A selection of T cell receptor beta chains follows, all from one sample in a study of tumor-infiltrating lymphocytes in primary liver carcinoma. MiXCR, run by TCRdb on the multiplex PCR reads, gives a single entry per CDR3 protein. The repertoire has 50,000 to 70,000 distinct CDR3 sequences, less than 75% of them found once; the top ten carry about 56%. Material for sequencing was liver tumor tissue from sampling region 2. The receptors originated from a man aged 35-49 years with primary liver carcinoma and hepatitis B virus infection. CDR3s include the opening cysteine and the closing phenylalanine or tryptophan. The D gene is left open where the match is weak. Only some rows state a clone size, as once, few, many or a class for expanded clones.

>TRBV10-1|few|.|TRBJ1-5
TGCGCCAACAGTGATTTAGGCCAGCCCCAGCATTTT
CANSDLGQPQHF
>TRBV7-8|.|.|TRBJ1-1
TGTGTCAGCAGCCTCCAAGGGACGGAGACTGAAGCTTTCTTT
CVSSLQGTETEAFF
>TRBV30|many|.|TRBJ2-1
TGTGCCTGGAGCCGGCCGGGGTCTGAGTCCTACAATGAGCAGTTCTTC
CAWSRPGSESYNEQFF
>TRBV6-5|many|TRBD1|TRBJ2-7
TGTGCCAGCAGTTACTCGAAAGGGGGCGGCTACGAGCAGTACTTC
CASSYSKGGGYEQYF
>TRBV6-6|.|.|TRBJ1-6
TGTGCCAGCAGCCTGGGGATAGGGAGGAATTCACCCCTCCACTTT
CASSLGIGRNSPLHF
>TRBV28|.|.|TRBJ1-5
TGTGCCAGCACCCGTCATGGCCTCAATCAGCCCCAGCATTTT
CASTRHGLNQPQHF
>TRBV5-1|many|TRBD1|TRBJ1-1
TGCGCCAGCAACGACAGGGAGACTGAAGCTTTCTTT
CASNDRETEAFF
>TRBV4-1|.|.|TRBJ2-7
TGTGCCAGCAGCCAAGATCGGGAACAGGGACGCGAGCAGTACTTC
CASSQDREQGREQYF
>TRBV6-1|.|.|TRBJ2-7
TGTGCCAGCAGTGAAGAAACTGACCGTTCGTACGAGCAGTACTTC
CASSEETDRSYEQYF
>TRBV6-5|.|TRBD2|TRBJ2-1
TGTGCCAGCAGTTCCGGGACTAGCAGGACCTCCTACAATGAGCAATTCTTC
CASSSGTSRTSYNEQFF
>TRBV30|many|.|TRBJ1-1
TGTGCCTGGAAGGGCGGTAACACTGAAGCTTTCTTT
CAWKGGNTEAFF
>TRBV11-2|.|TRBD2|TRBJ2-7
TGTTCAAGCAGCTTATCCTCGGGGACTACCTGCGAGCAGTACTTC
CSSSLSSGTTCEQYF
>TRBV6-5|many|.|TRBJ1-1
TGTGCCAGCGGTAGAAATGAGGACACTGAAGCTTTCTTT
CASGRNEDTEAFF
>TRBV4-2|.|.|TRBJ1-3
TGTACCAGCAGCCAAGATGTAGGCCTCGCTGGAAACATCATATATTTT
CTSSQDVGLAGNIIYF
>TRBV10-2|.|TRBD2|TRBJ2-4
TGCGCCAGCAGTGAGGGGACTAGCGGGATAGCCAAAAACACTCAGTACTTC
CASSEGTSGIAKNTQYF
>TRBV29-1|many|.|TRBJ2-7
TGCAGCGTTTCCCCGGTGGTTGGGCAGGGAGGCTACGAGCAGTACTTC
CSVSPVVGQGGYEQYF